Below are 27 T cell receptor beta chains sequenced from a single sample in a study of blood T cell repertoires in COVID-19. Sequenced by immunoSEQ multiplex PCR; TCRdb stores in-frame clones only, minus some. The table shows roughly 73,000 clones, with 70% to 85% occurring only once. Sequenced material: peripheral blood. The receptors stem from a woman aged 60 to 75 with acute or convalescent COVID-19.

This clone has a single count. The chain links TRBV28 to TRBJ1-1; D is uncertain. This CDR3 spans 15 amino acids. CDR1 and CDR2 (germline): MDHEN, SYDVKM. V was pared by 4 bases and J by 0 bases, with 12 bases between. CDR3 sequence (DNA): TGTGCCAGCAGTTCCCCCCCGGTTCTGAACACTGAAGCTTTCTTT. Translation gives CASSSPPVLNTEAFF.

This clone was observed once. The genes are TRBV19 and TRBJ2-7, with D perhaps TRBD2 (6 bases). CDR1 LNHDA and CDR2 SQIVND come from the germline V gene (reference sequence). The CDR3 covers 15 residues. Trimming shortened V by 3 bases and J by 2 bases, and 14 bases separated the two germline ends. Here the CDR3 DNA reads TGTGCCAGTAGTATTGTTGGGGGAGGTCCCTACGAGCAGTACTTC. Translating gives CASSIVGGGPYEQYF.

This rearrangement joins TRBV5-4 to TRBJ1-3; tentatively, D is TRBD1 (6 bases). Per the germline V gene, CDR1 is SGHNT and CDR2 is YYREEE (reference sequence). The germline V and J ends were trimmed by 1 base and 0 bases, with 8 bases remaining between them. The CDR3 extends over 15 amino acids. In DNA form, the CDR3 reads TGTGCCAGCAGCTTGCTGGGGGCCTCTGGAAACACCATATATTTT. It specifies CASSLLGASGNTIYF.

The J gene is TRBJ2-1, the V gene TRBV3-1 (or the pseudogene TRBV3-2), with 9 bases that match TRBD2. Trimming took 5 bases from V and 6 from J; bases not matched to a gene: 11. Germline V lookup: CDR1 LGHDT, CDR2 YNNKEL (reference sequence). The CDR3 spans 16 residues. The CDR3 spells CASSLGGGGARNEQFF. The CDR3, as DNA: TGTGCCAGCAGCTTGGGTGGCGGGGGGGCCCGCAATGAGCAGTTCTTC.

This clone was seen just once. The chain uses TRBV24-1 and TRBJ2-2, with 8 bases matching TRBD1. The germline V gene encodes CDR1 KGHDR and CDR2 SFDVKD. This CDR3 comprises 16 residues. V gave up 7 bases and J gave up 6 bases; unmatched junction bases: 12. The CDR3 is CATRDRARDMAGELFF. Here the CDR3 DNA reads TGTGCCACCAGGGACAGGGCCCGGGACATGGCCGGGGAGCTGTTTTTT.

This chain connects TRBV5-1 to TRBJ2-1; 12 bases are shared with TRBD2. Germline V CDR1 and CDR2: SGHRS, YFSETQ. The CDR3 totals 16 residues. V shed 1 base and J 3 bases; nucleotides not matched to a gene: 2. The CDR3 spells CASSLTSGGIYNEQFF. CDR3 coding DNA: TGCGCCAGCAGCTTGACTAGCGGGGGGATCTACAATGAGCAGTTCTTC. Full variable domain (rest looked up from reference TRBV5-1 and TRBJ2-1): KAGVTQTPRYLIKTRGQQVTLSCSPISGHRSVSWYQQTPGQGLQFLFEYFSETQRNKGNFPGRFSGRQFSNSRSEMNVSTLELGDSALYLCASSLTSGGIYNEQFFGPGTRLTVL.

This clone was observed a handful of times. This chain connects TRBV7-9 to TRBJ1-1; possibly TRBD1 for D (6 bases). This CDR3 has 14 residues. Germline V gives CDR1 SEHNR, CDR2 FQNEAQ (reference sequence). V was shortened by 5 bases and J by 2 bases, with 12 bases between the two germline ends. The CDR3, as DNA: TGTGCCAGCAGCCCCGGACAGTACAACACTGAAGCTTTCTTT. This gives the protein CASSPGQYNTEAFF.

The rearrangement joins TRBV10-3 to TRBJ2-3; D is possibly TRBD2 (7 bases). The ends were cut back, 7 bases at V and 6 bases at J, with 14 bases in the middle. CDR1 ENHRY and CDR2 SYGVKD come from the germline V gene. The CDR3 is 13 residues long. For the CDR3, the DNA is TGTGCCATCAACAATGGGGGGGCGGATACGCAGTATTTT. Its translation: CAINNGGADTQYF.

The chain is built from TRBV28 and TRBJ2-4; D unresolved. Trimming removed 2 bases from V and 9 bases from J, with 11 bases in between. Germline V gene lookup returns CDR1 MDHEN and CDR2 SYDVKM. This CDR3 spans 13 amino acids. In DNA form, the CDR3 reads TGTGCCAGCAGTTTACAGTTTATCCCCATTCAGTACTTC. Residues: CASSLQFIPIQYF.

This chain uses TRBV3-1 (or the pseudogene TRBV3-2) with TRBJ2-7, with D hard to call. This CDR3 contains 12 residues. The V gene lost 2 bases and the J gene lost 3 bases, with 5 bases spanning the gap. CDR1 is LGHDT and CDR2 is YNNKEL in the germline V gene (reference sequence). CDR3 bases: TGTGCCAGCAGCCAATTCAGCTACGAGCAGTACTTC. This encodes CASSQFSYEQYF.

The chain uses TRBV6-5 and TRBJ2-1; 16 nucleotides match TRBD2. In germline, CDR1 is MNHEY, CDR2 SVGAGI. V dropped 6 bases and J dropped 10; count of bases not matched to a gene: 6. This CDR3 is 15 amino acids long. The CDR3 loop reads CASSYGTSGRGEQFF. CDR3 DNA sequence: TGTGCCAGCAGCTACGGGACTAGCGGGAGGGGAGAGCAGTTCTTC.

The chain couples TRBV6-5 to TRBJ1-6; 7 bases map to TRBD1. The CDR3 is 14 residues long. J was trimmed by 9 bases and V by 5 bases; bases with no gene match: 7. CDR1 MNHEY and CDR2 SVGAGI come from the germline V gene. The CDR3 spells CASSTTGWGSPLHF. CDR3 DNA sequence: TGTGCCAGCAGTACGACAGGGTGGGGTTCACCCCTCCACTTT.

The chain employs TRBV4-1 and TRBJ2-7; 13 nucleotides match TRBD2. Germline CDR1 and CDR2: MGHRA and YSYEKL. V lost 6 bases, J lost 0 bases, and 2 bases stayed unmatched. The CDR3 spans 15 residues. This chain's CDR3 is CASRLAGGSSYEQYF. The CDR3 DNA sequence: TGCGCCAGCAGACTAGCGGGGGGGAGCTCCTACGAGCAGTACTTC.

This clone was detected only a few times. This chain uses TRBV27 with TRBJ1-6; D is undetermined. Per germline, CDR1 MNHEY and CDR2 SMNVEV (reference sequence). Trimming took off 4 bases at V and 7 bases at J, with 11 bases between the two ends. The CDR3 is 14 residues long. The chain's CDR3 is CASSSGSGNSPLHF. CDR3 sequence (DNA): TGTGCCAGCAGTTCTGGGAGTGGGAATTCACCCCTCCACTTT.

As concerns this clone: Other nucleotide sequences in the sample specify the same CDR3. This sequence joins TRBV3-1 (or the pseudogene TRBV3-2) and TRBJ1-4; 7 positions agree with TRBD1. Looked up from germline, CDR1 is LGHDT and CDR2 is YNNKEL (reference sequence). This CDR3 has 14 residues. J gave up 8 bases and V 1 base, and 4 bases lay outside the gene matches. The CDR3 DNA reads as TGTGCCAGCAGCCAAGTACAGGGGAGAGAAAAACTGTTTTTT. It encodes CASSQVQGREKLFF.

The V call is TRBV5-1, the J call TRBJ1-1, with D unresolved. Germline V gives CDR1 SGHRS, CDR2 YFSETQ. The CDR3 is 12 residues long. Trimming removed 1 base at V and 3 bases at J, with 4 bases between. The CDR3 DNA sequence: TGCGCCAGCAGCTTGTCGGACACTGAAGCTTTCTTT. Translated, it gives CASSLSDTEAFF. Full variable domain (outside the CDR3, taken from reference TRBV5-1 and TRBJ1-1): KAGVTQTPRYLIKTRGQQVTLSCSPISGHRSVSWYQQTPGQGLQFLFEYFSETQRNKGNFPGRFSGRQFSNSRSEMNVSTLELGDSALYLCASSLSDTEAFFGQGTRLTVV.

The chain couples TRBV20-1 to TRBJ1-2, with 10 nucleotides matching TRBD1. The CDR3 loop spans 15 amino acids. With V trimmed by 3 bases and J by 7 bases, 11 bases remained unmatched. Germline V gene lookup returns CDR1 DFQATT and CDR2 SNEGSKA (reference sequence). The CDR3 loop reads CSASVPGTGAGGYTF. The CDR3 bases are TGCAGTGCTAGTGTCCCCGGGACAGGGGCTGGTGGCTACACCTTC.

The V call is TRBV19, the J call TRBJ1-5; 8 nucleotides match TRBD1. Germline V lookup: CDR1 LNHDA, CDR2 SQIVND (reference sequence). After removal of 5 bases from V and 2 bases from J, the junction contained 14 bases not matched to a gene. The CDR3 has 18 residues. CDR3 bases: TGTGCCAGTAGTCTCCGACAGGGGCTAAGTATGGGCAATCAGCCCCAGCATTTT. This gives the protein CASSLRQGLSMGNQPQHF. Using reference TRBV19 and TRBJ1-5 for the parts outside the CDR3, the full variable domain is DGGITQSPKYLFRKEGQNVTLSCEQNLNHDAMYWYRQDPGQGLRLIYYSQIVNDFQKGDIAEGYSVSREKKESFPLTVTSAQKNPTAFYLCASSLRQGLSMGNQPQHFGDGTRLSIL.

The chain links TRBV6-1 to TRBJ2-7, with TRBD1 matching over 7 bases. Germline V gene lookup returns CDR1 MNHNS and CDR2 SASEGT. This CDR3 is 16 amino acids long. V dropped 0 bases and J dropped 0; count of bases not matched to a gene: 5. CDR3 residues: CASSEAGQQGSYEQYF. The CDR3 nucleotides read TGTGCCAGCAGTGAAGCGGGACAGCAGGGCTCCTACGAGCAGTACTTC.

This chain joins TRBV7-9 and TRBJ2-2; 7 bases agree with TRBD1. The CDR3 covers 16 residues. Germline V gene sequence: CDR1 SEHNR, CDR2 FQNEAQ (reference sequence). J gave up 2 bases and V 4 bases, and 7 bases lay outside the gene matches. The DNA of the CDR3 is TGTGCCAGCAGCTACCACAGGGGCCCAAACACCGGGGAGCTGTTTTTT. It codes for CASSYHRGPNTGELFF.

This clone showed up just once. V is TRBV4-2 and J is TRBJ1-1; D possibly corresponds to TRBD1 (5 bases). V was cut by 0 bases and J by 4 bases, with 9 bases left in between. Germline-derived CDR1 and CDR2 are LGHNA and YNFKEQ. This CDR3 has 14 residues. The CDR3 DNA reads TGTGCCAGCAGCCAAGATGGGGGGAGCACTGAAGCTTTCTTT. It yields the protein CASSQDGGSTEAFF.

The chain links TRBV5-1 to TRBJ2-3, with D possibly TRBD1 on 5 matching bases. The V gene's germline CDR1 is SGHRS and CDR2 YFSETQ. V lost 3 bases and J 6 bases, leaving 17 bases between the germline ends. The CDR3 is 15 residues long. The CDR3 reads CASSYDRPTGDTQYF. The CDR3 DNA sequence: TGCGCCAGCAGCTATGACAGACCTACCGGGGATACGCAGTATTTT.

This chain links TRBV11-3 with TRBJ2-2, with D perhaps TRBD2 (5 bases). The CDR3 covers 14 residues. The V gene lost 1 base and the J gene lost 4 bases, with 7 bases spanning the gap. CDR1 and CDR2 (germline): SGHNT, YENEEA. The CDR3 spells CASSLARGTGELFF. The CDR3 region has the DNA TGTGCCAGCAGCTTAGCCCGGGGCACCGGGGAGCTGTTTTTT.

V is TRBV29-1 and J is TRBJ2-5, with a tentative D call TRBD2 (7 bases). V gave up 6 bases and J gave up 1 base, with 15 bases separating them. There are 14 residues in the CDR3. In germline, CDR1 is SQVTM, CDR2 ANQGSEA. The CDR3 reads CSVARGGGQETQYF. The DNA for the CDR3 is TGCAGCGTAGCACGCGGGGGCGGCCAAGAGACCCAGTACTTC.

This rearrangement joins TRBV24-1 to TRBJ2-3, with 12 bases fitting TRBD2. The trim removed 3 bases at V and 2 bases at J, leaving 5 bases unmatched. Per the germline V gene, CDR1 is KGHDR and CDR2 is SFDVKD. The CDR3 is 17 amino acids. The CDR3 loop is CATSDTLAGGLTDTQYF. The DNA of the CDR3 is TGTGCCACCAGTGATACACTAGCGGGAGGCCTCACAGATACGCAGTATTTT.

The J gene is TRBJ1-1, the V gene TRBV11-2; TRBD1 matches at 8 bases. Per germline, CDR1 SGHAT and CDR2 FQNNGV. Trimming took 5 bases from V and 8 from J; bases not matched to a gene: 10. The CDR3 spans 14 residues. In DNA, the CDR3 is TGTGCCAGCAGCACAGGACAGGGTAGAGTGGAAGCTTTCTTT. It is translated as CASSTGQGRVEAFF. Drawing the rest from reference TRBV11-2 and TRBJ1-1, the complete variable domain is EAGVAQSPRYKIIEKRQSVAFWCNPISGHATLYWYQQILGQGPKLLIQFQNNGVVDDSQLPKDRFSAERLKGVDSTLKIQPAKLEDSAVYLCASSTGQGRVEAFFGQGTRLTVV.

The chain employs TRBV9 and TRBJ1-4; 9 bases align to TRBD1. CDR3 size: 16 residues. The ends lost 4 bases at V and 0 bases at J; junction bases unmatched: 4. In germline, CDR1 is SGDLS, CDR2 YYNGEE. The CDR3 protein is CASSLRTGATNEKLFF. The CDR3 region has the DNA TGTGCCAGCAGCCTAAGGACAGGGGCAACTAATGAAAAACTGTTTTTT.